This T cell receptor (beta chain) is drawn from a study of T cell responses to AZD1222 COVID-19 vaccine. Overall study findings and caveats: Seropositive status at baseline applied to only a handful of AZD1222 recipients. CD4 TCRs linked to vaccination spanned spike, dominating at 160-218 and 743-854. Receipt of two AZD1222 doses was followed by a rise in Spike-specific TCR breadth and depth. Repertoire samples came only from after the peak T cell response.

Points on this clone: What it binds is not known.

Generated by immunoSEQ multiplex PCR, the TCRdb table keeps only in-frame clones and is missing some. The top ten hold approximately 4% of the sample, which has approximately 150,000 clones, around 93% seen once. Germline CDR1 reads SGDLS; CDR2 reads YYNGEE. CDR3 length equals 14 residues. Unmatched junction bases numbered 4, after V lost 4 bases and J lost 6 bases. This clonotype was sampled from an adult in good health. The material was peripheral blood, obtained on day 0 of AZD1222 vaccination. J is TRBJ1-4 and V is TRBV9; 9 nucleotides agree with TRBD1. CDR3 residues: CASSNGQGYEKLFF. DNA for the CDR3: TGTGCCAGCAGCAATGGACAGGGGTATGAAAAACTGTTTTTT. Complete variable domain (other parts from reference TRBV9 and TRBJ1-4): DSGVTQTPKHLITATGQRVTLRCSPRSGDLSVYWYQQSLDQGLQFLIQYYNGEERAKGNILERFSAQQFPDLHSELNLSSLELGDSALYFCASSNGQGYEKLFFGSGTQLSVL.